These 24 T cell receptor beta chains were sequenced from one sample in a study of blood T cell repertoires in COVID-19. Clones were sequenced by immunoSEQ multiplex PCR, and TCRdb holds only the in-frame ones, with some missing. Of fewer than 110,000 clones listed, over 70% are singletons. Sequencing used peripheral blood. Source of these receptors: a human donor in a cohort sampled during active or convalescent COVID-19.

The chain is built from TRBV4-1 and TRBJ1-1; D remains ambiguous. V was cut by 7 bases and J by 1 base, with 13 bases left in between. Germline V CDR1 and CDR2: MGHRA, YSYEKL. This CDR3 spans 14 amino acids. CDR3 region: CASNPGRGNTEAFF. CDR3 bases: TGCGCCAGCAACCCCGGTCGAGGGAACACTGAAGCTTTCTTT.

The V gene is TRBV5-4, the J gene TRBJ1-2; a possible D gene is TRBD1 (5 bases). Germline V lookup: CDR1 SGHNT, CDR2 YYREEE (reference sequence). The length of the CDR3 is 16 residues. The V and J ends lost 3 bases and 3 bases respectively, with 18 bases between them. CDR3 loop: CASSSAGGGFHYGYTF. The CDR3 coding sequence is TGTGCCAGCAGCTCCGCCGGGGGGGGGTTTCACTATGGCTACACCTTC.

The rearrangement uses TRBV10-3 and TRBJ1-2, with D tentatively TRBD1 (5 bases). Trimming stripped 10 bases from V and 0 bases from J, with 15 bases between. The CDR3 is made up of 14 amino acids. Germline values: CDR1 ENHRY, CDR2 SYGVKD. CDR3 coding DNA: TGTGCCACCCAGGCGGGGGATTCTAACTATGGCTACACCTTC. Its translation is CATQAGDSNYGYTF.

This chain connects TRBV12-3 or TRBV12-4 to TRBJ2-1; no clear D gene. The CDR3 is made up of 11 amino acids. Trimming cost V 3 bases and J 9 bases, with 6 bases left between them. CDR3 DNA sequence: TGTGCCAGCAGTTTTACGGGTGAGCAGTTCTTC. Translating it yields CASSFTGEQFF.

The J gene is TRBJ2-3, the V gene TRBV2, with unresolved D. Germline assignment: CDR1 SNHLY and CDR2 FYNNEI. Trimming shortened V by 4 bases and J by 6 bases, and 5 bases separated the two germline ends. The CDR3 sequence is 11 residues long. The CDR3 here is CASSVVDTQYF. Written as DNA, the CDR3 is TGTGCCAGCAGTGTAGTTGATACGCAGTATTTT. Full variable domain (outside the CDR3, taken from reference TRBV2 and TRBJ2-3): EPEVTQTPSHQVTQMGQEVILRCVPISNHLYFYWYRQILGQKVEFLVSFYNNEISEKSEIFDDQFSVERPDGSNFTLKIRSTKLEDSAMYFCASSVVDTQYFGPGTRLTVL.

This chain links TRBV5-1 with TRBJ2-2, with D possibly being TRBD1 (5 bases). CDR1 and CDR2 from the germline V gene are SGHRS and YFSETQ. The CDR3 runs 15 residues. The V gene lost 5 bases and the J gene lost 2 bases, with 13 bases spanning the gap. CDR3 sequence reads: CASSLQTANTGELFF. CDR3 nucleotides: TGCGCCAGCAGTCTTCAGACAGCAAACACCGGGGAGCTGTTTTTT.

V usage is TRBV7-9 and J usage is TRBJ2-3; D is uncertain. CDR1 and CDR2 (germline): SEHNR, FQNEAQ (reference sequence). Trimming removed 1 base at V and 11 bases at J, with 7 bases between. The CDR3 covers 11 residues. This CDR3 reads CASSLESKQYF. The CDR3 bases are TGTGCCAGCAGCTTAGAAAGCAAGCAGTATTTT.

V and J are TRBV5-1 and TRBJ2-7; the D gene is possibly TRBD1 (6 bases). CDR1 is SGHRS, CDR2 YFSETQ, per germline. CDR3 length: 14 amino acids. Deletions cut 5 bases from V and 3 bases from J, with 15 bases between. The chain's CDR3 is CASSPFRQDYEQYF. The DNA of the CDR3 is TGCGCCAGCAGTCCATTCCGACAGGACTACGAGCAGTACTTC.

The chain combines TRBV18 with TRBJ1-4; no definite D call. Germline V lookup: CDR1 KGHSH, CDR2 LQKENI. V lost 3 bases to trimming and J lost 8 bases, with 19 bases between them. The CDR3 spans 16 residues. CDR3 bases: TGTGCCAGCTCACCGCCAGGTAACACCCAGGCGGAAAAACTGTTTTTT. Residues: CASSPPGNTQAEKLFF.

The count of this clone is one. This sequence joins TRBV9 and TRBJ1-2; TRBD1 is a possible D gene (6 bases). The V and J ends lost 1 base and 6 bases respectively, with 13 bases between them. The germline CDR1 and CDR2 sequences are SGDLS and YYNGEE. The length of the CDR3 is 14 residues. The CDR3 spells CASSVRGAEDGYTF. CDR3 bases: TGTGCCAGCAGCGTACGGGGGGCGGAGGATGGCTACACCTTC. Full variable domain (missing parts from reference TRBV9 and TRBJ1-2): DSGVTQTPKHLITATGQRVTLRCSPRSGDLSVYWYQQSLDQGLQFLIQYYNGEERAKGNILERFSAQQFPDLHSELNLSSLELGDSALYFCASSVRGAEDGYTFGSGTRLTVV.

The chain joins TRBV5-4 to TRBJ2-1; perhaps TRBD1 as D (6 bases). The CDR3 is made up of 13 amino acids. CDR1 SGHNT and CDR2 YYREEE come from the germline V gene (reference sequence). Trimming took off 5 bases at V and 7 bases at J, with 13 bases between the two ends. The CDR3 DNA reads as TGTGCCAGCAGTCAGGGGATGGGTAATGAGCAGTTCTTC. This translates into CASSQGMGNEQFF.

The gene calls are TRBV28 and TRBJ1-4, with 10 bases matching TRBD1. This CDR3 has 16 residues. The trim removed 5 bases at V and 8 bases at J, leaving 11 bases unmatched. The germline V gene encodes CDR1 MDHEN and CDR2 SYDVKM. CDR3 residues: CASSSGTGALGEKLFF. CDR3 sequence (DNA): TGTGCCAGCAGTAGCGGGACAGGGGCGTTGGGAGAAAAACTGTTTTTT.

This chain joins TRBV4-2 and TRBJ1-2, with D unresolved. V lost 0 bases and J lost 3, with 5 bases in between. The V gene's germline CDR1 is LGHNA and CDR2 YNFKEQ. The CDR3 length is 13 residues. Here the CDR3 reads CASSQDSDYGYTF. DNA for the CDR3: TGTGCCAGCAGCCAAGATTCCGACTATGGCTACACCTTC.

The chain links TRBV15 to TRBJ1-5, with D perhaps TRBD1 (6 bases). Germline V gene sequence: CDR1 LNHNV, CDR2 YYDKDF (reference sequence). The CDR3 has 16 amino acids. V was clipped by 0 bases and J by 3 bases, with 12 bases between them. The CDR3 DNA follows: TGTGCCACCAGCAGAGATTTGACAGGTAACAATCAGCCCCAGCATTTT. This codes for CATSRDLTGNNQPQHF.

This clone was seen just once. The chain has TRBV6-2 or TRBV6-3 and TRBJ2-7; 9 nucleotides align to TRBD1. Germline V gene sequence: CDR1 MNHEY, CDR2 SVGEGT. V shed 0 bases and J 9 bases; nucleotides not matched to a gene: 12. The CDR3 loop spans 16 amino acids. The CDR3 sequence is CASSYSPDLGQGRQYF. The CDR3 DNA reads TGTGCCAGCAGTTACTCCCCGGACTTAGGACAGGGGAGGCAGTACTTC.

CDR3 region: CASSSTAKGTNEKLFF. CDR3 coding DNA: TGTGCCAGCAGTTCCACCGCCAAGGGGACTAATGAAAAACTGTTTTTT. This chain uses TRBV28 with TRBJ1-4; the D gene is possibly TRBD1 (5 bases). The CDR3 spans 16 residues. CDR1 and CDR2 (germline): MDHEN, SYDVKM. Trimming cost V 4 bases and J 2 bases, with 14 bases left between them.

The sample holds one count of this clone. The genes are TRBV3-1 (or the pseudogene TRBV3-2) and TRBJ1-5; 9 nucleotides agree with TRBD1. This CDR3 comprises 15 residues. The germline V gene encodes CDR1 LGHDT and CDR2 YNNKEL (reference sequence). Trimming removed 1 base from V and 7 bases from J; junction bases left unmatched: 5. CDR3 in amino acids: CASSQGPTGGQPQHF. As DNA, the CDR3 is TGTGCCAGCAGCCAAGGCCCGACAGGGGGGCAGCCCCAGCATTTT.

V is TRBV6-6 and J is TRBJ2-1; TRBD1 is a possible D gene (6 bases). V was clipped by 2 bases and J by 10 bases, with 9 bases between them. This CDR3 contains 12 residues. The germline CDR1 and CDR2 sequences are MNHNY and SVGAGI (reference sequence). The DNA of the CDR3 is TGTGCCAGCAGTTACCCCGGACAGGAGCAGTTCTTC. Its translation is CASSYPGQEQFF.

V usage is TRBV7-3 and J usage is TRBJ2-1, with 9 bases aligning to TRBD1. Germline CDR1 reads SGHTA; CDR2 reads FQGTGA. V was clipped by 5 bases and J by 7 bases; unmatched bases: 3. This CDR3 comprises 13 residues. The CDR3 loop reads CASSPQGANEQFF. CDR3 bases: TGTGCCAGCAGCCCACAGGGGGCTAATGAGCAGTTCTTC.

The V gene is TRBV28, the J gene TRBJ2-3; D perhaps matches TRBD1 (6 bases). This CDR3 is 17 amino acids long. Per germline, CDR1 MDHEN and CDR2 SYDVKM. With 2 bases removed from V and 5 bases from J, the gap between germline ends came to 20 bases. The CDR3 DNA is TGTGCCAGCAGTTTAACAGGGCTAATACCTCGGGGAGATACGCAGTATTTT. It is translated as CASSLTGLIPRGDTQYF.

The V call is TRBV28, the J call TRBJ2-7; maybe TRBD2 (6 bases). Deletions cut 2 bases from V and 7 bases from J, with 9 bases between. The V gene's germline CDR1 is MDHEN and CDR2 SYDVKM. There are 12 residues in the CDR3. DNA of the CDR3: TGTGCCAGCAGTTTAGGAGGGAAGGAGCAGTACTTC. Its translation: CASSLGGKEQYF.

Only one count was recorded for this clone. This rearrangement joins TRBV11-2 to TRBJ2-7, with 7 bases lining up with TRBD1. The J segment lost 6 bases and the V segment lost 5 bases, leaving 4 bases of the junction unmatched. CDR3 length: 12 amino acids. Per germline, CDR1 SGHAT and CDR2 FQNNGV. The CDR3 bases are TGTGCCAGCAGCGTCGACAGGGCCGAGCAGTACTTC. It yields the protein CASSVDRAEQYF.

V usage is TRBV10-1 and J usage is TRBJ1-6; D is possibly TRBD1 (6 bases). This CDR3 is 16 amino acids long. V shed 9 bases and J shed 7 bases, with 22 bases lying between them. From germline, CDR1 is WNHNN and CDR2 SYGVQD (reference sequence). The CDR3 protein is CARSVLWTVENSPLHF. The CDR3 bases are TGCGCCAGATCGGTACTCTGGACAGTGGAGAATTCACCCCTCCACTTT.

V usage is TRBV28 and J usage is TRBJ1-1; 12 bases are shared with TRBD1. CDR1 is MDHEN and CDR2 is SYDVKM in the germline V gene. CDR3 length equals 15 residues. V trimming: 7 bases; J trimming: 10 bases; junction bases outside the gene matches: 13. As DNA, the CDR3 is TGTGCCAGCACTCTACTCCCGGGACAGGGGGCTGCAGCTTTCTTT. It is translated as CASTLLPGQGAAAFF.